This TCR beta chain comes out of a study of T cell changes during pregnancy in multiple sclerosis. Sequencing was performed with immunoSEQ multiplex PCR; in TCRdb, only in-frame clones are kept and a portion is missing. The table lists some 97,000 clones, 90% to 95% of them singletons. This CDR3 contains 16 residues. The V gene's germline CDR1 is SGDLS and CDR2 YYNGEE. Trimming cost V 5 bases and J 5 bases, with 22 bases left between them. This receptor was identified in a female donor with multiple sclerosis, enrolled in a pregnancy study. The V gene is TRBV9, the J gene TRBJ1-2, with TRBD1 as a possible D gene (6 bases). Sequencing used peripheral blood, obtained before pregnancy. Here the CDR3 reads CASSRNREKGNYGYTF. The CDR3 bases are TGTGCCAGCAGTCGAAACAGGGAAAAGGGAAATTATGGCTACACCTTC.